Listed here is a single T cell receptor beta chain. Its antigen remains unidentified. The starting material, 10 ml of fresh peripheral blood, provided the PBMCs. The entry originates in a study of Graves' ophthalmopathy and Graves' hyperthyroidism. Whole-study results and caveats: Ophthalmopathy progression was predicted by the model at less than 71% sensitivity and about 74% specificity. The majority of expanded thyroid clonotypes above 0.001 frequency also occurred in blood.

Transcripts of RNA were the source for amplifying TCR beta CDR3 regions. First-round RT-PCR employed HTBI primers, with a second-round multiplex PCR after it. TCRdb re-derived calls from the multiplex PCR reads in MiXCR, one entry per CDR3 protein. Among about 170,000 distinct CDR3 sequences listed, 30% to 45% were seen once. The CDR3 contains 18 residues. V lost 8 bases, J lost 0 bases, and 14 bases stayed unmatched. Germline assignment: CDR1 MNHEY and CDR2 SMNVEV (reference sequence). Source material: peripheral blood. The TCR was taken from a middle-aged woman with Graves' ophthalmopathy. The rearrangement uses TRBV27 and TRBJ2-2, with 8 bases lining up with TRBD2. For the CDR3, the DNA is TGTGCCAGCCGGCCCCGGGAGGGTAGTATATCGAACACCGGGGAGCTGTTTTTT. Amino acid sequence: CASRPREGSISNTGELFF.